Below, 22 T cell receptor beta chains from the same sample are listed, as sequenced in a study of T cells expressing NK-cell markers. Each CDR3 protein gets one entry in TCRdb, which reprocessed the 5' RACE reads and gives no DNA. Its listing shows a few hundred thousand distinct CDR3 sequences. Input material: blood T cells: a sorted CD56 or NKG2C T cell subset, CD4+ or CD8+ T cells, or bulk PBMC T cells (not recorded which). Receptors originate from a man aged 18-69 years in good health.

This chain connects TRBV12-3 or TRBV12-4 to TRBJ1-4. The CDR3 is made up of 12 amino acids. CDR3 sequence: CASSARREKLFF.

This chain joins TRBV20-1 and TRBJ1-1; there is no DNA to check the TCRdb D call of TRBD1. The CDR3 spans 16 residues. Germline V gene data show CDR1 as DFQATT and CDR2 as SNEGSKA (reference sequence). The CDR3 sequence: CSAQTGTGLMNTEAFF.

The chain carries TRBV4-1 and TRBJ2-1; the D gene TCRdb calls, TRBD2, cannot be checked with no DNA. The CDR3 sequence is 18 residues long. Germline values: CDR1 MGHRA, CDR2 YSYEKL. The CDR3 here is CASSQRPTSGRRTGEQFF.

The rearrangement uses TRBV6-6 and TRBJ2-5; TCRdb reports TRBD1, a call that lacks DNA to check it against. Germline CDR1 and CDR2: MNHNY and SVGAGI (reference sequence). The CDR3 covers 12 residues. The chain's CDR3 is CASNEGAETQYF.

CDR3 region: CASSLALGGGAIEQFF. J is TRBJ2-1 and V is TRBV5-1; the D call from TCRdb, TRBD2, cannot be confirmed without DNA. The germline V gene has CDR1 SGHRS and CDR2 YFSETQ. CDR3 length equals 16 residues.

This sequence joins TRBV20-1 and TRBJ2-7; the D call of TRBD1 rests on TCRdb alone, since no DNA is present to check it. This CDR3 contains 16 residues. The germline V gene has CDR1 DFQATT and CDR2 SNEGSKA (reference sequence). The CDR3: CSARSAPRTGFLEQYF.

This chain connects TRBV15 to TRBJ2-5; the TCRdb call, TRBD1, lacks DNA for checking. The CDR3 covers 15 residues. CDR1 LNHNV and CDR2 YYDKDF come from the germline V gene (reference sequence). The CDR3 spells CATSTLQTEKETQYF. Drawing the rest from reference TRBV15 and TRBJ2-5, the complete variable domain is DAMVIQNPRYQVTQFGKPVTLSCSQTLNHNVMYWYQQKSSQAPKLLFHYYDKDFNNEADTPDNFQSRRPNTSFCFLDIRSPGLGDTAMYLCATSTLQTEKETQYFGPGTRLLVL.

The V call is TRBV4-1, the J call TRBJ2-1; the D call from TCRdb, TRBD2, cannot be confirmed without DNA. Per the germline V gene, CDR1 is MGHRA and CDR2 is YSYEKL. The CDR3 runs 17 residues. The chain's CDR3 is CASSQPLRASSYNEQFF.

V is TRBV6-5 and J is TRBJ2-7; TCRdb's assignment of TRBD2 cannot be checked, as there is no DNA. The CDR3 consists of 14 residues. Germline V CDR1 and CDR2: MNHEY, SVGAGI. This CDR3 is CASSYSSSIYEQYF.

The rearrangement links TRBV20-1 to TRBJ1-5. There are 14 residues in the CDR3. Germline-derived CDR1 and CDR2 are DFQATT and SNEGSKA (reference sequence). CDR3 region: CSARSSGSNQPQHF.

The chain combines TRBV6-5 with TRBJ2-7; TCRdb's assignment of TRBD1 cannot be checked, as there is no DNA. The CDR3 contains 14 residues. Germline assignment: CDR1 MNHEY and CDR2 SVGAGI. The CDR3 loop reads CASSYGGRTYEQYF.

The J gene is TRBJ2-3, the V gene TRBV6-1; without DNA, the TCRdb call of TRBD2 cannot be checked. The CDR3 consists of 16 residues. Germline CDR1 is MNHNS and CDR2 is SASEGT. CDR3 sequence reads: CASSSPAGGHPDTQYF.

V and J are TRBV20-1 and TRBJ1-5. The CDR3 extends over 13 amino acids. CDR1 DFQATT and CDR2 SNEGSKA come from the germline V gene (reference sequence). CDR3 residues: CSASGGGPQPQHF.

This chain uses TRBV9 with TRBJ2-1; TCRdb indicates TRBD2, and absent DNA this call remains unverified. CDR1 and CDR2 from the germline V gene are SGDLS and YYNGEE. The CDR3 is 19 residues long. This chain's CDR3 is CASSVAPPLAGGTYNEQFF.

The rearrangement links TRBV21-1 to TRBJ1-5; there is no DNA to check the TCRdb D call of TRBD1. TRBV21-1 is recorded as a pseudogene. The CDR3 sequence is 18 residues long. The CDR3 reads CASSNNRTDREYGQPQHF.

The J gene is TRBJ1-5, the V gene TRBV28; TCRdb returns TRBD1, unconfirmable since there is no DNA. The CDR3 runs 13 residues. Germline lookup yields CDR1 MDHEN and CDR2 SYDVKM. CDR3 protein: CASSVATPQPQHF.

The CDR3 loop is CASGLPRGVSYNEQFF. The chain combines TRBV12-5 with TRBJ2-1; TCRdb reports TRBD1, a call that lacks DNA to check it against. The CDR3 is made up of 16 amino acids. Germline lookup yields CDR1 LGHNT and CDR2 FRNRAP.

The V and J genes are TRBV11-3 and TRBJ1-4; TCRdb's assignment of TRBD1 cannot be checked, as there is no DNA. Germline values: CDR1 SGHNT, CDR2 YENEEA. This CDR3 region has 16 residues. The CDR3 sequence: CASSSLQAGSGEKLFF.

The V and J genes are TRBV9 and TRBJ2-1; without DNA, the TCRdb call of TRBD2 cannot be checked. CDR1 and CDR2 from the germline V gene are SGDLS and YYNGEE. The CDR3 totals 17 residues. This CDR3 is CASSALAGGSGYNEQFF. Full variable domain (missing parts from reference TRBV9 and TRBJ2-1): DSGVTQTPKHLITATGQRVTLRCSPRSGDLSVYWYQQSLDQGLQFLIQYYNGEERAKGNILERFSAQQFPDLHSELNLSSLELGDSALYFCASSALAGGSGYNEQFFGPGTRLTVL.

The chain has TRBV6-1 and TRBJ1-1; the TCRdb call, TRBD1, lacks DNA for checking. Germline V gene data show CDR1 as MNHNS and CDR2 as SASEGT. The CDR3 contains 15 residues. The CDR3 here is CASSRDRGSLNEAFF.

The gene calls are TRBV7-2 and TRBJ1-1; without DNA, the TCRdb call of TRBD1 cannot be checked. The CDR3 has 13 residues. Germline CDR1 reads SGHTA; CDR2 reads FQGNSA. CDR3 amino acids: CASQGRMDTEAFF.

J is TRBJ1-1 and V is TRBV20-1. The CDR3 is made up of 13 amino acids. The V gene's germline CDR1 is DFQATT and CDR2 SNEGSKA (reference sequence). This chain's CDR3 is CSARLSEDTEAFF.